This T cell receptor beta chain emerged from a study of blood T cell repertoires in COVID-19. Only in-frame clones appear in the TCRdb table, and some are missing; sequencing was by immunoSEQ multiplex PCR. The sample yields fewer than 300,000 clones, approximately 88% seen once. Sequencing was done on a sample of peripheral blood. The TCR comes from a human donor with COVID-19, enrolled during active disease. The donor label of this sample is uncertain.

CDR3 sequence (DNA): TGTGCCAGCAGGCCCCTCGGACAGGGGCACACCGGGGAGCTGTTTTTT. Its protein product is CASRPLGQGHTGELFF. The rearrangement joins TRBV27 to TRBJ2-2; 9 bases are a match to TRBD1. Trimming took 6 bases from V and 3 from J; bases not matched to a gene: 8. Per germline, CDR1 MNHEY and CDR2 SMNVEV (reference sequence). The CDR3 spans 16 residues.